Below are 21 T cell receptor beta chains sequenced from a single sample in a study of shared clonotypes between healthy human individuals. Some clones are missing from TCRdb's copy, which holds only in-frame ones; the method was immunoSEQ multiplex PCR. The table lists 2 million to 2.5 million clones, over 85% of them singletons. The sample taken for sequencing was naive CD4+ T cells from PBMCs. Subset meaning: CD45RA+ positively selected. The receptors here all came from a man aged 18 to 30 in good health. Some clones in this sample may be carry-over from other donors' samples.

This chain connects TRBV7-6 to TRBJ2-2; D is perhaps TRBD2 (5 bases). Germline V gene data show CDR1 as SGHVS and CDR2 as FNYEAQ. The CDR3 extends over 12 amino acids. Trimming took off 6 bases at V and 7 bases at J, with 9 bases between the two ends. The CDR3 loop is CASSSGNGELFF. CDR3 DNA sequence: TGTGCCAGCAGTTCCGGGAACGGGGAGCTGTTTTTT.

The V call is TRBV28, the J call TRBJ1-2; a possible D gene is TRBD1 (6 bases). Per the germline V gene, CDR1 is MDHEN and CDR2 is SYDVKM. V lost 3 bases and J 4 bases, leaving 12 bases between the germline ends. CDR3 size: 14 residues. The chain's CDR3 is CASSFSGASYGYTF. CDR3 nucleotides: TGTGCCAGCAGTTTTTCGGGGGCGTCCTATGGCTACACCTTC.

This sequence joins TRBV5-1 and TRBJ2-5; the match to TRBD2 covers 12 bases. V lost 4 bases to trimming and J lost 5 bases; unmatched junction nucleotides: 6. Germline-derived CDR1 and CDR2 are SGHRS and YFSETQ. This CDR3 is 15 amino acids long. DNA for the CDR3: TGCGCCAGCAGCCCGACTAGCGGGAGAGGGGAGACCCAGTACTTC. Translating gives CASSPTSGRGETQYF.

V and J are TRBV5-4 and TRBJ1-1; no clear D. This CDR3 is built from 15 residues. Germline-derived CDR1 and CDR2 are SGHNT and YYREEE (reference sequence). V was shortened by 3 bases and J by 1 base, with 13 bases between the two germline ends. CDR3 residues: CASSSGSTGNTEAFF. In DNA form, the CDR3 reads TGTGCCAGCAGCTCGGGGAGTACCGGGAACACTGAAGCTTTCTTT.

This chain connects TRBV4-3 to TRBJ2-3, with 7 positions matching TRBD2. Germline V gene lookup returns CDR1 LGHNA and CDR2 YSLEER. The CDR3 length is 17 residues. Germline trimming cut 1 base from V and 2 bases from J; bases unmatched to any gene: 9. The CDR3 coding sequence is TGCGCCAGCAGCCAAGCCCCACGCGGGAGCTACACAGATACGCAGTATTTT. Translation: CASSQAPRGSYTDTQYF.

This clone came up a few times. The chain has TRBV7-6 and TRBJ2-2; 11 positions match TRBD2. J gave up 5 bases and V 10 bases, and 15 bases lay outside the gene matches. Germline V gives CDR1 SGHVS, CDR2 FNYEAQ. CDR3 length equals 17 residues. In DNA, the CDR3 is TGTGCCACCTTAGCCGGTAGCGGGAGGGCCAGTACCGGGGAGCTGTTTTTT. Amino acids: CATLAGSGRASTGELFF.

The chain uses TRBV28 and TRBJ2-3; TRBD2 is a possible D gene (6 bases). The CDR3 extends over 13 amino acids. V lost 6 bases, J lost 7 bases, and 14 bases lay in between. The V gene's germline CDR1 is MDHEN and CDR2 SYDVKM. The CDR3: CASSQRRANTQYF. CDR3 DNA sequence: TGTGCCAGCAGCCAACGGAGGGCAAATACGCAGTATTTT.

The chain joins TRBV28 to TRBJ2-4, with 8 bases matching TRBD2. CDR1 and CDR2 from the germline V gene are MDHEN and SYDVKM. The trim removed 2 bases at V and 6 bases at J, leaving 12 bases unmatched. The CDR3 length is 17 residues. The CDR3 loop reads CASSLGGSGTRRNIQYF. The DNA for the CDR3 is TGTGCCAGCAGTTTAGGGGGTAGCGGGACTAGAAGAAACATTCAGTACTTC.

This sequence joins TRBV28 and TRBJ1-2; D gene uncertain. V lost 5 bases to trimming and J lost 4 bases, with 8 bases between them. CDR3 length: 12 amino acids. Germline loops: CDR1 MDHEN, CDR2 SYDVKM. CDR3 amino acids: CASSGRPYGYTF. CDR3 sequence (DNA): TGTGCCAGCAGTGGACGGCCCTATGGCTACACCTTC.

V and J are TRBV15 and TRBJ2-7; the match to TRBD1 covers 10 bases. CDR1 LNHNV and CDR2 YYDKDF come from the germline V gene (reference sequence). This CDR3 comprises 14 residues. Trimming cost V 5 bases and J 2 bases; bases outside gene matches: 3. CDR3 loop: CATSGGQGAYEQYF. The CDR3 DNA reads TGTGCCACCAGCGGCGGACAGGGGGCCTACGAGCAGTACTTC.

The J gene is TRBJ2-1, the V gene TRBV5-5; 11 bases align to TRBD2. The CDR3 is 15 residues long. The ends lost 7 bases at V and 8 bases at J; junction bases unmatched: 11. Germline loops: CDR1 SGHKS, CDR2 YYEKEE (reference sequence). DNA for the CDR3: TGTGCCAGCTTTAGGGGGACTAGCGGTTCGGATGAGCAGTTCTTC. It encodes CASFRGTSGSDEQFF.

The chain joins TRBV28 to TRBJ1-3; D is uncertain. The CDR3 sequence is 15 residues long. The V end lost 7 bases, the J end lost 0 bases, and 13 bases lay between the germline ends. Germline V gene data show CDR1 as MDHEN and CDR2 as SYDVKM. CDR3 nucleotide sequence: TGTGCCAGCAAAAAGAACATCCTCTCTGGAAACACCATATATTTT. Translated, it gives CASKKNILSGNTIYF.

CDR3 coding DNA: TGTGCCAGCAGCCCTAGCGGGAGGGCCACCTACAATGAGCAGTTCTTC. Translating it yields CASSPSGRATYNEQFF. This chain links TRBV7-8 with TRBJ2-1; 12 bases fit TRBD2. J lost 2 bases, V lost 5 bases, and 4 bases had no gene match. The length of the CDR3 is 16 residues. From germline, CDR1 is SGHVS and CDR2 FQNEAQ.

V gene TRBV4-1 combines with J gene TRBJ2-7; D call uncertain. Germline assignment: CDR1 MGHRA and CDR2 YSYEKL. This CDR3 region has 14 residues. With 1 base removed from V and 0 bases from J, the gap between germline ends came to 7 bases. The CDR3 DNA is TGCGCCAGCAGCCAAGGGCGGAGCTCCTACGAGCAGTACTTC. Translated, it gives CASSQGRSSYEQYF.

This clone was seen once. V gene TRBV6-5 combines with J gene TRBJ1-2; D is ambiguous. This CDR3 region has 13 residues. The V end was cut by 8 bases, the J end by 5 bases, with 15 bases between. Germline V gene data show CDR1 as MNHEY and CDR2 as SVGAGI. CDR3 sequence reads: CASGVRAGYGYTF. CDR3 sequence (DNA): TGTGCCAGCGGAGTTCGGGCGGGGTATGGCTACACCTTC.

The table lists this clone with a few counts. The genes are TRBV4-3 and TRBJ1-1, with TRBD1 identical over 8 bases. The CDR3 totals 15 residues. CDR1 is LGHNA and CDR2 is YSLEER in the germline V gene. V lost 4 bases, J lost 4 bases, and 8 bases stayed unmatched. CDR3 amino acids: CASSRSRDRPTEAFF. The CDR3 DNA sequence: TGCGCCAGCAGCCGATCACGGGACAGGCCCACTGAAGCTTTCTTT.

The V call is TRBV29-1, the J call TRBJ2-3, with D unresolved. The CDR3 totals 15 residues. V lost 7 bases to trimming and J lost 1 base, with 18 bases between them. Germline V gives CDR1 SQVTM, CDR2 ANQGSEA. The CDR3 is CSAERSVGGTDTQYF. CDR3 nucleotide sequence: TGCAGCGCCGAAAGGTCCGTAGGTGGCACAGATACGCAGTATTTT.

The chain employs TRBV5-1 and TRBJ2-5; unclear D gene. The V gene's germline CDR1 is SGHRS and CDR2 YFSETQ. The CDR3 is made up of 15 amino acids. Trimming pared 7 bases from V and 3 bases from J, leaving 19 bases between. Here the CDR3 reads CASATWYIGKETQYF. CDR3 coding DNA: TGCGCCAGCGCAACCTGGTATATCGGAAAAGAGACCCAGTACTTC.

The chain's CDR3 is CASSTRSNTDTQYF. Here the CDR3 DNA reads TGTGCCAGCAGCACGCGATCGAACACAGATACGCAGTATTTT. The V gene is TRBV11-2, the J gene TRBJ2-3; D is unresolved. Trimming pared 5 bases from V and 2 bases from J, leaving 11 bases between. The germline CDR1 and CDR2 sequences are SGHAT and FQNNGV. This CDR3 has 14 amino acids.

The chain employs TRBV29-1 and TRBJ2-6, with D possibly being TRBD2 (6 bases). The CDR3 is 16 amino acids. Trimming took 0 bases from V and 1 from J, leaving 10 bases between them. In germline, CDR1 is SQVTM, CDR2 ANQGSEA. This CDR3 reads CSVEDSRGSGANVLTF. DNA of the CDR3: TGCAGCGTTGAAGATTCCCGGGGGTCTGGGGCCAACGTCCTGACTTTC.

The chain employs TRBV28 and TRBJ2-3; 7 bases map to TRBD2. Trimming cost V 6 bases and J 4 bases; bases outside gene matches: 13. The germline V gene encodes CDR1 MDHEN and CDR2 SYDVKM. The CDR3 has 16 residues. The CDR3 loop is CASSRRSGRESDTQYF. For the CDR3, the DNA is TGTGCCAGCAGCCGCCGTTCCGGGCGGGAGTCAGATACGCAGTATTTT.